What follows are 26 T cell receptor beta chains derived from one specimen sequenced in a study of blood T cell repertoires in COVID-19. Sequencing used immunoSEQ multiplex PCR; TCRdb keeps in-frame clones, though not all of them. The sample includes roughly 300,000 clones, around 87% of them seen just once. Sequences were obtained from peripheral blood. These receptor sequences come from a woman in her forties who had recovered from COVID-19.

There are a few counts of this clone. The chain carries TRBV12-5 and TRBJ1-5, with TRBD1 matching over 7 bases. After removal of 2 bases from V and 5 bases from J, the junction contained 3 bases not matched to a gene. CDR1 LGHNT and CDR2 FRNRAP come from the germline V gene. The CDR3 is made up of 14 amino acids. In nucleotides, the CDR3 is TGTGCTAGTGGTTTGATCGACAGGGATCAGCCCCAGCATTTT. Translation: CASGLIDRDQPQHF.

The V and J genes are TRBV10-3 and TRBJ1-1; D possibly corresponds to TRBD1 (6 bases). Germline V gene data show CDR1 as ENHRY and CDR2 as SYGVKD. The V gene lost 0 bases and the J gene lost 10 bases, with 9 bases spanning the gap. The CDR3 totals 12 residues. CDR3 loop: CAISESGRGAFF. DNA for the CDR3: TGTGCCATCAGTGAGTCGGGCAGGGGAGCTTTCTTT.

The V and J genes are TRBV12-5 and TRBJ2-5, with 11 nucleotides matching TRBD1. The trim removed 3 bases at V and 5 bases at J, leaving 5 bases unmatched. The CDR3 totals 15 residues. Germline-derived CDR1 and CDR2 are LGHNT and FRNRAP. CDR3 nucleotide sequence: TGTGCTAGTGGTTTCTGGGACAGGGGGAGGGAGACCCAGTACTTC. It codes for CASGFWDRGRETQYF.

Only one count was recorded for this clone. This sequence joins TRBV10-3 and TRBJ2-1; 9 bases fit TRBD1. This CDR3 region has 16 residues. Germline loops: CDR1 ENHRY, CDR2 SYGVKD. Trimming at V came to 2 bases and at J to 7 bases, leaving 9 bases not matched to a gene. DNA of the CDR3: TGTGCCATCAGTGAGCCCCTCCGGGGGACAGGGAATGAGCAGTTCTTC. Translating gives CAISEPLRGTGNEQFF.

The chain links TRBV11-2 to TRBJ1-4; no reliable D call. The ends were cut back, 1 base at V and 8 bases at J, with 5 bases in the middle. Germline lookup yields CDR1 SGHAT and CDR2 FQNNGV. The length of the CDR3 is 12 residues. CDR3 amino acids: CASSLGGEKLFF. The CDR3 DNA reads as TGTGCCAGCAGCTTAGGAGGGGAAAAACTGTTTTTT.

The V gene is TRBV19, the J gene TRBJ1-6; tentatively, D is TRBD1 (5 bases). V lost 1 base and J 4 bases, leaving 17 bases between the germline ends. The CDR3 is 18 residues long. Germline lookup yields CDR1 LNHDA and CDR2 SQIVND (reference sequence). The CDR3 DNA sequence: TGTGCCAGTAGTATAGGTCCCAGGAGGGGCCTTTATAATTCACCCCTCCACTTT. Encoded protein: CASSIGPRRGLYNSPLHF.

The CDR3 sequence is CASSRVSSGANVLTF. The CDR3 DNA is TGTGCCAGTAGTCGGGTGTCTTCTGGGGCCAACGTCCTGACTTTC. This chain joins TRBV19 and TRBJ2-6; D not resolved. This CDR3 region has 15 residues. Germline CDR1 LNHDA, CDR2 SQIVND (reference sequence). Between the trimmed V and J ends, which lost 5 bases and 1 base, there was a span of 9 bases.

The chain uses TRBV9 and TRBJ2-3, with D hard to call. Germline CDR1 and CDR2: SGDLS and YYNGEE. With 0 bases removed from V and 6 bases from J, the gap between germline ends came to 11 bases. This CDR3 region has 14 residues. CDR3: CASSVGGAQDTQYF. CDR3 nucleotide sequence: TGTGCCAGCAGCGTAGGCGGCGCCCAGGATACGCAGTATTTT. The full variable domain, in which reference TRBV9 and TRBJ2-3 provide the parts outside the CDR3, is DSGVTQTPKHLITATGQRVTLRCSPRSGDLSVYWYQQSLDQGLQFLIQYYNGEERAKGNILERFSAQQFPDLHSELNLSSLELGDSALYFCASSVGGAQDTQYFGPGTRLTVL.

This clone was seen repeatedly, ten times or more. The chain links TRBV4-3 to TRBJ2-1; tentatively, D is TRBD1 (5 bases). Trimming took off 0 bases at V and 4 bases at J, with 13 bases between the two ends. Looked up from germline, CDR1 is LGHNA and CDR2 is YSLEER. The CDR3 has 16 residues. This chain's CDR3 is CASSQDGRVRYNEQFF. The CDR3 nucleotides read TGCGCCAGCAGCCAAGATGGCAGGGTAAGGTACAATGAGCAGTTCTTC.

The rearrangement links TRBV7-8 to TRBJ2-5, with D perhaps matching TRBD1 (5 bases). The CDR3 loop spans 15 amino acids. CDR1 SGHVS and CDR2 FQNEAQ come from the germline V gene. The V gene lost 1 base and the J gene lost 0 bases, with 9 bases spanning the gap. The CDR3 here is CASSLDQGNQETQYF. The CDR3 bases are TGTGCCAGCAGCTTAGATCAGGGAAACCAAGAGACCCAGTACTTC. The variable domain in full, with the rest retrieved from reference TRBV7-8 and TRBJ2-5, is GAGVSQSPRYKVAKRGQDVALRCDPISGHVSLFWYQQALGQGPEFLTYFQNEAQLDKSGLPSDRFFAERPEGSVSTLKIQRTQQEDSAVYLCASSLDQGNQETQYFGPGTRLLVL.

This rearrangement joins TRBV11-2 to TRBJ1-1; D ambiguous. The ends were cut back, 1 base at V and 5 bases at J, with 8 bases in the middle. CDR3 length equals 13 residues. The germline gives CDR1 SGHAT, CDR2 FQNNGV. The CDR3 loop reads CASSLGQYTEAFF. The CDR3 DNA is TGTGCCAGCAGCTTAGGGCAGTATACTGAAGCTTTCTTT.

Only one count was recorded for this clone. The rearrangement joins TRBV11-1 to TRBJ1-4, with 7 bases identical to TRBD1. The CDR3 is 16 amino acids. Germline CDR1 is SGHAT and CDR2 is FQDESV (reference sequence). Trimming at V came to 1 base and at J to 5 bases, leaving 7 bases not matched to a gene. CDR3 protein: CASSLGRTGDNEKLFF. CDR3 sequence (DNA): TGTGCCAGCAGCTTAGGCCGAACAGGGGACAATGAAAAACTGTTTTTT.

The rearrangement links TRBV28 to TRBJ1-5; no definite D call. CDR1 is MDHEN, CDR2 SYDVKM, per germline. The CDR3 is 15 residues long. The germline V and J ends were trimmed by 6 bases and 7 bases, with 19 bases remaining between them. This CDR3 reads CASRILRAGGQPQHF. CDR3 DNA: TGTGCCAGCAGGATACTAAGGGCAGGAGGACAGCCCCAGCATTTT.

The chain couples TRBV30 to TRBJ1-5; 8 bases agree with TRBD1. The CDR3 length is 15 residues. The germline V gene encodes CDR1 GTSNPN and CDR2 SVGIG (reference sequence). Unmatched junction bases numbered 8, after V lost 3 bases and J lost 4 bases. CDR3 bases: TGTGCCTGGAGCACAGACAGGGGACGGAATCAGCCCCAGCATTTT. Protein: CAWSTDRGRNQPQHF.

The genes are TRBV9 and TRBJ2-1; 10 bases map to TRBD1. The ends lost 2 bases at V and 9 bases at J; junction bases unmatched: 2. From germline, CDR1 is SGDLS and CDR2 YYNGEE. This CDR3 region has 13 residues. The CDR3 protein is CASSVDRGTEQFF. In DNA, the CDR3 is TGTGCCAGCAGCGTGGACAGGGGGACTGAGCAGTTCTTC. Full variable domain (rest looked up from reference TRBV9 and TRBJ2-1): DSGVTQTPKHLITATGQRVTLRCSPRSGDLSVYWYQQSLDQGLQFLIQYYNGEERAKGNILERFSAQQFPDLHSELNLSSLELGDSALYFCASSVDRGTEQFFGPGTRLTVL.

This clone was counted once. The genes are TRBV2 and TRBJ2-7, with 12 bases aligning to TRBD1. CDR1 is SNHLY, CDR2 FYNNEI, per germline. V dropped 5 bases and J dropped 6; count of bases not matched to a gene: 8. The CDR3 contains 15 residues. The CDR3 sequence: CASSLPGQGASEQYF. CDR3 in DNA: TGTGCCAGCAGTCTTCCGGGACAGGGGGCATCCGAGCAGTACTTC.

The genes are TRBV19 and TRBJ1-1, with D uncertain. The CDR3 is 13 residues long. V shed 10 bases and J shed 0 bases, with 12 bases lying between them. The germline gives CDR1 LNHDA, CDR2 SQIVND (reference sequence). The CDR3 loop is CATGIQMNTEAFF. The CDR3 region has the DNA TGTGCCACGGGGATACAGATGAACACTGAAGCTTTCTTT.

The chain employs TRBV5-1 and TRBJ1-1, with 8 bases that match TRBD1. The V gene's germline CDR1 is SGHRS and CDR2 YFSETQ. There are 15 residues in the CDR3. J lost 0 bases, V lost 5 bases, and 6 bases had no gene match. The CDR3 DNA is TGCGCCAGCAGTTCATCGACAGGGGTGAACACTGAAGCTTTCTTT. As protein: CASSSSTGVNTEAFF.

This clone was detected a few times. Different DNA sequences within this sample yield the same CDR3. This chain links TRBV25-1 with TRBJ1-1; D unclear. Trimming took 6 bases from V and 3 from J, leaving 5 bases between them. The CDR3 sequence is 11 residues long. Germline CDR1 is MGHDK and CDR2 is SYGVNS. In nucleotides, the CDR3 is TGTGCCAGCAGCTTTTACACTGAAGCTTTCTTT. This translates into CASSFYTEAFF.

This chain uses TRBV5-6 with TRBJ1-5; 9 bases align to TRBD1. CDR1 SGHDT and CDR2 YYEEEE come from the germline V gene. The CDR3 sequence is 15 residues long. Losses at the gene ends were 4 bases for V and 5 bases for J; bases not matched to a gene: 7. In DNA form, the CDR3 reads TGTGCCAGCAGCCCCTGGACAGGGGCGGATCAGCCCCAGCATTTT. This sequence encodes CASSPWTGADQPQHF.

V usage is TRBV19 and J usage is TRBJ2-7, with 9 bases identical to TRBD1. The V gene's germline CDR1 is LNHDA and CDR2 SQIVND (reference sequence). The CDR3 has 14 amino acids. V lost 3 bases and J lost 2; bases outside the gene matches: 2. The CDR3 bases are TGTGCCAGTAGTATTGGGACAGGGACCTACGAGCAGTACTTC. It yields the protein CASSIGTGTYEQYF.

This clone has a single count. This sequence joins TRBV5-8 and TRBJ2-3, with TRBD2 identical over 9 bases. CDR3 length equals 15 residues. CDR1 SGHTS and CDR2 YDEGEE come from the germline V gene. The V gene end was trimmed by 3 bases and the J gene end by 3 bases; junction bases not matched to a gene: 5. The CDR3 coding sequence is TGTGCCAGCAGCTCGCGGGGGGGTTGGACAGATACGCAGTATTTT. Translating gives CASSSRGGWTDTQYF.

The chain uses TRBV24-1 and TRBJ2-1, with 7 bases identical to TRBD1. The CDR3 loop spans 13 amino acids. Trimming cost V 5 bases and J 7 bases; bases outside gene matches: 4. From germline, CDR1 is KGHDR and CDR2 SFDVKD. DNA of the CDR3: TGTGCCACCAGTGCCCCGGACAGGAATGAGCAGTTCTTC. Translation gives CATSAPDRNEQFF.

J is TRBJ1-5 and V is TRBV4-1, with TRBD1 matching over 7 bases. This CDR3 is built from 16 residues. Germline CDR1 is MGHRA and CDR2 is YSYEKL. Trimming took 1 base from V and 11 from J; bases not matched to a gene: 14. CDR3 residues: CASSQVGTAPGGTQHF. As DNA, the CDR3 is TGCGCCAGCAGCCAAGTTGGGACAGCCCCGGGTGGTACCCAGCATTTT.

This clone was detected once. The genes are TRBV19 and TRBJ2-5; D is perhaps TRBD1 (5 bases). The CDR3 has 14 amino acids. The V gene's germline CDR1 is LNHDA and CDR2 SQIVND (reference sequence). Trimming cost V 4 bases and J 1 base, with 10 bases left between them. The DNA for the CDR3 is TGTGCCAGTAGTAAGGACACCTCCCAAGAGACCCAGTACTTC. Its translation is CASSKDTSQETQYF.

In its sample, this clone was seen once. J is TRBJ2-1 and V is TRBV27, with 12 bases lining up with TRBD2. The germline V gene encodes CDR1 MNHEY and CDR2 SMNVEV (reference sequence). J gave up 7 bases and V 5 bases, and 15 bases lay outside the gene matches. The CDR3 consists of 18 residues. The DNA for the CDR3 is TGTGCCAGCAGTCCCACCTTTGGGACTAGCGGGCCCAGGAATGAGCAGTTCTTC. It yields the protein CASSPTFGTSGPRNEQFF.